This T cell receptor beta chain was obtained from a study of identical twins. Overall study results and limits: There is a chance that invariant MAIT and iNKT cells partially muddied zero-insertion analyses. A cross-sectional statistical analysis, not follow-up of the same donors, supported the conclusions.

TCRdb re-called the 5' RACE reads through MiXCR, storing one row per CDR3 protein. The sample carries around 250,000 distinct CDR3 sequences, 5.5% to 7.5% recorded once. With 1 base clipped from V and 5 bases from J, the junction kept 11 bases outside the gene matches. Germline values: CDR1 LGHDT, CDR2 YNNKEL (reference sequence). The CDR3 spans 17 residues. This clonotype was seen more than once but under ten times. Its antigen is unidentified. The sample also formed part of further work on T cells expressing NK-cell markers. As that study records: Sorted T-cell subsets CD3+CD56+NKG2C+, CD3+CD56+NKG2C- and CD3+CD56-NKG2C+ were TCR beta-sequenced. In several experiments, sorting was confined to alpha-beta TCR T cells through use of an anti-gamma-delta TCR antibody.

The chain uses TRBV3-1 and TRBJ2-7; 10 bases are shared with TRBD1. The TCR sequence derives from a woman between 18 and 29 years old in good health. The source material was CD8+ T cells sorted from blood. The CDR3 protein is CASSQVTRDRGYHEQYF. For the CDR3, the DNA is TGTGCCAGCAGCCAAGTAACAAGGGACAGGGGATACCACGAGCAGTACTTC.